The source of this TCR beta chain is a study of siplizumab effects on memory and regulatory T cells. Looking at the study overall: At roughly 1 ug/mL of siplizumab or without drug, mixed lymphocyte reactions were set up in pairs. Study-wide points: The mean Treg-derived percentage of mappable alloreactive CD4+ clones was approximately 68% with siplizumab compared with about 30% in controls.

A 37°C coculture lasting 6 to 7 days was applied to the mixed lymphocyte reaction cells. Of note for this clone: Its specificity is unknown.

Repertoires were generated with immunoSEQ multiplex PCR, while TCRdb's copy carries only in-frame clones and drops some. The sample holds roughly 14,000 clones, about 47% seen once. Germline loops: CDR1 SEHNR, CDR2 FQNEAQ (reference sequence). The CDR3 is 13 amino acids. Trimming took 2 bases from V and 3 from J, leaving 8 bases between them. Sequencing was carried out using CFSE-low (dividing) CD4+ T cells sorted from an allogeneic mixed lymphocyte reaction. This sequence was found in a human donor in good health; the cells came from an allogeneic mixed lymphocyte reaction. This chain joins TRBV7-9 and TRBJ2-7; D may be TRBD1 or TRBD2 (5 bases each). CDR3 loop: CASSLWGNYEQYF. In DNA form, the CDR3 reads TGTGCCAGCAGCTTATGGGGGAACTACGAGCAGTACTTC.